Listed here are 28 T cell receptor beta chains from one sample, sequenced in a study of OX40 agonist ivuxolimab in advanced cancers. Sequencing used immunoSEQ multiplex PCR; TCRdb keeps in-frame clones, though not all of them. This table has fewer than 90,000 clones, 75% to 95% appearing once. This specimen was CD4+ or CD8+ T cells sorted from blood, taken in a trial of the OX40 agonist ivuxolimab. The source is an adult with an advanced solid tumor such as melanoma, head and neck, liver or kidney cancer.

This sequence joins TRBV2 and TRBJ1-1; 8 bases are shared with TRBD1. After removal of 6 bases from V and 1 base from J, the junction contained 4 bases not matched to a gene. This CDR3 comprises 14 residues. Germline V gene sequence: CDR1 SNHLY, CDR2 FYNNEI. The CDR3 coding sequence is TGTGCCAGCAGGGCAGGGGGCTCGAACACTGAAGCTTTCTTT. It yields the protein CASRAGGSNTEAFF. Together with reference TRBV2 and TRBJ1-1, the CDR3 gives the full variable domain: EPEVTQTPSHQVTQMGQEVILRCVPISNHLYFYWYRQILGQKVEFLVSFYNNEISEKSEIFDDQFSVERPDGSNFTLKIRSTKLEDSAMYFCASRAGGSNTEAFFGQGTRLTVV.

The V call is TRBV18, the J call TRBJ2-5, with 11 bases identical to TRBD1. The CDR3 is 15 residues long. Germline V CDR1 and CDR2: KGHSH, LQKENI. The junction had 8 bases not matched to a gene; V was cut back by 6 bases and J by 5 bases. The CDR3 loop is CASSPRTGGAETQYF. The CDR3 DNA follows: TGTGCCAGCTCCCCTCGGACAGGGGGCGCGGAGACCCAGTACTTC.

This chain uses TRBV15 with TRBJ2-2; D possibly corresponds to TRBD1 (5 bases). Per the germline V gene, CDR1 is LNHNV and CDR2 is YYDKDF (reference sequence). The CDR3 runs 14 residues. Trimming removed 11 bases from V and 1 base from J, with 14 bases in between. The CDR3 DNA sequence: TGTGCCGCCCGTGGGGCAGGGAACACCGGGGAGCTGTTTTTT. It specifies CAARGAGNTGELFF. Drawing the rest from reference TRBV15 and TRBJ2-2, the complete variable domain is DAMVIQNPRYQVTQFGKPVTLSCSQTLNHNVMYWYQQKSSQAPKLLFHYYDKDFNNEADTPDNFQSRRPNTSFCFLDIRSPGLGDTAMYLCAARGAGNTGELFFGEGSRLTVL.

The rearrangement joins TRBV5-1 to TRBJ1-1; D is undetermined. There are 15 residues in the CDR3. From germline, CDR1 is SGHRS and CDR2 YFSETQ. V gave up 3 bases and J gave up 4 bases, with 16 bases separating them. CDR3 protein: CASSSLPGLGTEAFF. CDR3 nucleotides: TGCGCCAGCAGCTCCCTGCCGGGGTTGGGCACTGAAGCTTTCTTT.

CDR3 DNA: TGCGCCAGCAGCTTGGCGGACCCTCACTACGAGCAGTACTTC. Translation gives CASSLADPHYEQYF. The rearrangement uses TRBV5-1 and TRBJ2-7; no clear D gene. CDR1 SGHRS and CDR2 YFSETQ come from the germline V gene. The germline V and J ends were trimmed by 0 bases and 3 bases, with 10 bases remaining between them. This CDR3 has 14 amino acids. Variable domain in full (rest from reference TRBV5-1 and TRBJ2-7): KAGVTQTPRYLIKTRGQQVTLSCSPISGHRSVSWYQQTPGQGLQFLFEYFSETQRNKGNFPGRFSGRQFSNSRSEMNVSTLELGDSALYLCASSLADPHYEQYFGPGTRLTVT.

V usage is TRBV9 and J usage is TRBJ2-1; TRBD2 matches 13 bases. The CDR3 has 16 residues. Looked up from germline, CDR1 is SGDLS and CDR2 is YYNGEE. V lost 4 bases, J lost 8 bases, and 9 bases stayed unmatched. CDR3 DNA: TGTGCCAGCAGCCTCCGGGGGACTAGCGGGAATTATGAGCAGTTCTTC. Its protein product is CASSLRGTSGNYEQFF.

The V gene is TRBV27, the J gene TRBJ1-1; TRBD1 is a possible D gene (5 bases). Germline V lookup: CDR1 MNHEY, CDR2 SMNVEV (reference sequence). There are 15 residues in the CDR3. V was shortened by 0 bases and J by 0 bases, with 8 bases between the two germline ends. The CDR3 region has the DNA TGTGCCAGCAGTTTATCCCAGGGCATGAACACTGAAGCTTTCTTT. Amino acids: CASSLSQGMNTEAFF.

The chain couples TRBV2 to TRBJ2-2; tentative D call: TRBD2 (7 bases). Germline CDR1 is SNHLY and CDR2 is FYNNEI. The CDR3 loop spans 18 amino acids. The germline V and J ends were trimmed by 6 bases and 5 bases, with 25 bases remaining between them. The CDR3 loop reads CASSPMSPRGGLTGELFF. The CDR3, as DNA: TGTGCCAGCAGCCCGATGAGCCCAAGGGGGGGGCTTACCGGGGAGCTGTTTTTT.

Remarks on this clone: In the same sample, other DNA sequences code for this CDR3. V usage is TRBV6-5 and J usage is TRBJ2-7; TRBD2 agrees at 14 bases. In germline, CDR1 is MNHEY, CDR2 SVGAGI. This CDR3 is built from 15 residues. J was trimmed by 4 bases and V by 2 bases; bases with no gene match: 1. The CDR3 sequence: CASSYGTSGSYEQYF. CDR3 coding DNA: TGTGCCAGCAGTTACGGGACTAGCGGGAGTTACGAGCAGTACTTC.

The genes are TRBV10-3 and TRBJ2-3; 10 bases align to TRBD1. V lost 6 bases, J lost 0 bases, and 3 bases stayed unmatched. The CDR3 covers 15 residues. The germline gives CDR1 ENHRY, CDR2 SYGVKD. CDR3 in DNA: TGTGCCATCAGCGAGGGACAGGGGAGCACAGATACGCAGTATTTT. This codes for CAISEGQGSTDTQYF.

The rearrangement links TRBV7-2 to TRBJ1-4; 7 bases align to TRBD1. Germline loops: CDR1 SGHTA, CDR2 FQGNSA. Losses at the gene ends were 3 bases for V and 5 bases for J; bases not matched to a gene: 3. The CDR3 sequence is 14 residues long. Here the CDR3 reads CASSFQTGNEKLFF. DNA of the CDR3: TGTGCCAGCAGCTTTCAGACAGGGAATGAAAAACTGTTTTTT. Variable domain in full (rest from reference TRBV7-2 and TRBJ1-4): GAGVSQSPSNKVTEKGKDVELRCDPISGHTALYWYRQSLGQGLEFLIYFQGNSAPDKSGLPSDRFSAERTGGSVSTLTIQRTQQEDSAVYLCASSFQTGNEKLFFGSGTQLSVL.

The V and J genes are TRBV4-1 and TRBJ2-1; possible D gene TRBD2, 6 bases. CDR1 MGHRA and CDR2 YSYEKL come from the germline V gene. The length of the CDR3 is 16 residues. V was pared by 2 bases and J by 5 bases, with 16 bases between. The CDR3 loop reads CASSQPPGTVDNEQFF. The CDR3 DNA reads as TGCGCCAGCAGCCAACCGCCGGGGACTGTAGACAATGAGCAGTTCTTC.

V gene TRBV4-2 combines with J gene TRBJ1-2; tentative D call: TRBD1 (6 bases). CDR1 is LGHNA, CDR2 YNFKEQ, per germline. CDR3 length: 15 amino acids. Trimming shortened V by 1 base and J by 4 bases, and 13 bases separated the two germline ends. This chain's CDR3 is CASSQGRQARYGYTF. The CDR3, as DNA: TGTGCCAGCAGCCAAGGGAGACAGGCGCGCTATGGCTACACCTTC.

The CDR3 is CAWINPRNSNYGYTF. The CDR3 DNA reads TGTGCCTGGATAAATCCGAGGAATTCTAACTATGGCTACACCTTC. The V call is TRBV30, the J call TRBJ1-2; D remains ambiguous. Germline V gene lookup returns CDR1 GTSNPN and CDR2 SVGIG (reference sequence). Trimming took off 4 bases at V and 0 bases at J, with 15 bases between the two ends. The CDR3 spans 15 residues. Variable domain in full (rest from reference TRBV30 and TRBJ1-2): SQTIHQWPATLVQPVGSPLSLECTVEGTSNPNLYWYRQAAGRGLQLLFYSVGIGQISSEVPQNLSASRPQDRQFILSSKKLLLSDSGFYLCAWINPRNSNYGYTFGSGTRLTVV.

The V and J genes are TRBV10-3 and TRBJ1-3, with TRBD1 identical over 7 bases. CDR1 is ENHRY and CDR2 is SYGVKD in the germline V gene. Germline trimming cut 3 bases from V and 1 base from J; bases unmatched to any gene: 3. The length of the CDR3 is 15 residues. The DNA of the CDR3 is TGTGCCATCAGTGACCCGGACAGGTCTGGAAACACCATATATTTT. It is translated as CAISDPDRSGNTIYF.

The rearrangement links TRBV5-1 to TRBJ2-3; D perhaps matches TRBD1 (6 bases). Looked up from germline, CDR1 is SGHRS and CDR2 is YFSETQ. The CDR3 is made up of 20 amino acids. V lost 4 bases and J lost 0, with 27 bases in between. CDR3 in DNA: TGCGCCAGCAGCGTCGGACAGTCCAATCTAAATCCCTCTAGCACAGATACGCAGTATTTT. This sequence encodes CASSVGQSNLNPSSTDTQYF.

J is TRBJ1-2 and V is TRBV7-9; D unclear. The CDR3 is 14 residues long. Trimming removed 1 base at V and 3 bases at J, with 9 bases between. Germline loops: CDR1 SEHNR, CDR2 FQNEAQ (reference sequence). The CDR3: CASSLEAGDYGYTF. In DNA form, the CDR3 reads TGTGCCAGCAGCTTAGAGGCAGGAGACTATGGCTACACCTTC.

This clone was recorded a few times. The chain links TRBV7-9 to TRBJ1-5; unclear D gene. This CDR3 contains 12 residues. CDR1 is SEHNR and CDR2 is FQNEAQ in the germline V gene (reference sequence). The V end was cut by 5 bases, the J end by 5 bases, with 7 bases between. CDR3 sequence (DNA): TGTGCCAGCAGCCCGGACGATCAGCCCCAGCATTTT. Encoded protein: CASSPDDQPQHF.

For the CDR3, the DNA is TGCGCCAGCAGCCCTGGACGGGGGGGGACAATCTACGAGCAGTACTTC. Encoded protein: CASSPGRGGTIYEQYF. The chain links TRBV5-1 to TRBJ2-7, with 8 bases that match TRBD2. CDR3 size: 16 residues. Germline-derived CDR1 and CDR2 are SGHRS and YFSETQ. V lost 4 bases and J lost 3; bases outside the gene matches: 12. Based on the CDR3 plus reference TRBV5-1 and TRBJ2-7, the full variable domain is KAGVTQTPRYLIKTRGQQVTLSCSPISGHRSVSWYQQTPGQGLQFLFEYFSETQRNKGNFPGRFSGRQFSNSRSEMNVSTLELGDSALYLCASSPGRGGTIYEQYFGPGTRLTVT.

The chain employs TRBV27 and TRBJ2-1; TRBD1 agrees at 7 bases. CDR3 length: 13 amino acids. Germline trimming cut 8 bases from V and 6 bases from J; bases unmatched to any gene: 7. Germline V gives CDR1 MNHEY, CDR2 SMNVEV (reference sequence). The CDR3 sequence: CASRDSGLNEQFF. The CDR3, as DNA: TGTGCCAGCCGGGACAGCGGACTCAATGAGCAGTTCTTC.

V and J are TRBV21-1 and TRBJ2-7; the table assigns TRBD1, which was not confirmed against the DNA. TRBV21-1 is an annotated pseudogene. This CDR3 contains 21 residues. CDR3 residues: CASSKKNYTGTAGPYLYEQYF. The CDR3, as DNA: TGTGCCAGCAGCAAAAAAAATTACACCGGGACAGCCGGACCTTATCTCTACGAGCAGTACTTC.

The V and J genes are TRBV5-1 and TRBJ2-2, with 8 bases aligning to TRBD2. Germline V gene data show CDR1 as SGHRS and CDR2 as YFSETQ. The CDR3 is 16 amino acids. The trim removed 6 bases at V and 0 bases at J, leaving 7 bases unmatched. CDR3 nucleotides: TGCGCCAGCAAACAACTAGCGGCTTCGAACACCGGGGAGCTGTTTTTT. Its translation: CASKQLAASNTGELFF.

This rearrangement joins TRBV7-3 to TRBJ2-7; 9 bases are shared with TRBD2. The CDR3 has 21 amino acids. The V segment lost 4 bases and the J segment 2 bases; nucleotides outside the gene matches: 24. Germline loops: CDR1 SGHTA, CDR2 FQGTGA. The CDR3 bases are TGTGCCAGCAGCTCCCTTCGTTGGGACAGAGCTAGACTAGCGGATACCTACGAGCAGTACTTC. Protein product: CASSSLRWDRARLADTYEQYF.

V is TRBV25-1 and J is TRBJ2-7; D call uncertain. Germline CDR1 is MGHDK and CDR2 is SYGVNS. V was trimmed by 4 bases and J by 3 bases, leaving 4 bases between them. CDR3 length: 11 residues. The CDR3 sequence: CASSVGYEQYF. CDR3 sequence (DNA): TGTGCCAGCAGTGTTGGCTACGAGCAGTACTTC.

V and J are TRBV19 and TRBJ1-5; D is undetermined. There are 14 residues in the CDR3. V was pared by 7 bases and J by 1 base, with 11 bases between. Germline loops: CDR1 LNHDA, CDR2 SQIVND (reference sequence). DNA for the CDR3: TGTGCCAGTAACGGTGGACTGAGCAATCAGCCCCAGCATTTT. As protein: CASNGGLSNQPQHF.

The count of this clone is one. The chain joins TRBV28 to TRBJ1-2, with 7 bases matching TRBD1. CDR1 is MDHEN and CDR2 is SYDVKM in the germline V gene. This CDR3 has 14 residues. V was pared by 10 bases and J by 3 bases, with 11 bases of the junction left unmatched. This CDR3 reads CATAPGQRHYGYTF. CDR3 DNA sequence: TGTGCCACAGCCCCGGGACAGAGACACTATGGCTACACCTTC.

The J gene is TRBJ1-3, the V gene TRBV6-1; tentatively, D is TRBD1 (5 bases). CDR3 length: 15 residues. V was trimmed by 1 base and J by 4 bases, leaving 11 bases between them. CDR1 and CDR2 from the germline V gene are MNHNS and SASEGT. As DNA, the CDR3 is TGTGCCAGCAGTGAAGACCCAGGGAGAGGAAACACCATATATTTT. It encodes CASSEDPGRGNTIYF.

CDR3: CASGLVQGAYVYEQYF. The CDR3 DNA sequence: TGTGCTAGTGGTTTGGTTCAGGGGGCTTATGTCTACGAGCAGTACTTC. The chain carries TRBV12-5 and TRBJ2-7; 8 positions agree with TRBD1. V shed 0 bases and J 3 bases; nucleotides not matched to a gene: 7. Per germline, CDR1 LGHNT and CDR2 FRNRAP. There are 16 residues in the CDR3.